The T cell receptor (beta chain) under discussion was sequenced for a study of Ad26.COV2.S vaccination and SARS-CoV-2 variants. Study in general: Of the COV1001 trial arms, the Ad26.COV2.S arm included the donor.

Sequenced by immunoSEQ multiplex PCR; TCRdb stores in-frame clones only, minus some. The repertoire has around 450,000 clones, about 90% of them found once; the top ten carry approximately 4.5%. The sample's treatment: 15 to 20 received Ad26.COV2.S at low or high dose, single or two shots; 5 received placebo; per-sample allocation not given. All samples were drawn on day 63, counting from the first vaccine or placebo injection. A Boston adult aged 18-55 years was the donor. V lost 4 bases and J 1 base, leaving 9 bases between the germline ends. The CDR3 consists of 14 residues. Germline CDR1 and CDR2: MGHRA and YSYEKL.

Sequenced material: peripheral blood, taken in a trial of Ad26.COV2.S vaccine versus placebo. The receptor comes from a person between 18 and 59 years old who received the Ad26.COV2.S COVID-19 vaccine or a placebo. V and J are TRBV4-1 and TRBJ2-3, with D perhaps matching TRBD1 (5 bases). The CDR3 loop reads CASSPRRGTDTQYF. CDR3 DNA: TGCGCCAGCAGCCCCCGCAGGGGCACAGATACGCAGTATTTT.